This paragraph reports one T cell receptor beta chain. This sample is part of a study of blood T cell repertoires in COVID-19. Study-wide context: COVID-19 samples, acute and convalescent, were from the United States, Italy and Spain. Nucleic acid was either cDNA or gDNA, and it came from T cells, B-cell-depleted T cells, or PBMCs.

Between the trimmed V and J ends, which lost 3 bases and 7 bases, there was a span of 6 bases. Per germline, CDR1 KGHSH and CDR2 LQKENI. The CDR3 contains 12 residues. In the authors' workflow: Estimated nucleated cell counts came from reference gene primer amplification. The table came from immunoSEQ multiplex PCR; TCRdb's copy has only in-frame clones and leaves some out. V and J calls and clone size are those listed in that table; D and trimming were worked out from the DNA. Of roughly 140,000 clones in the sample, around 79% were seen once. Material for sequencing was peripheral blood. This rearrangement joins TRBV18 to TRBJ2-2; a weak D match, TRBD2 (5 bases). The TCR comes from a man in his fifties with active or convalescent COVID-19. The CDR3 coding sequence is TGTGCCAGCTCACCGGGGAGCGGGGAGCTGTTTTTT. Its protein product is CASSPGSGELFF.